This T cell receptor beta chain is drawn from a study of breast tumors, draining lymph nodes, adjacent tissues. Regarding the study as a whole: That most tumor T cells come from lymph nodes remained unproven. Luminal-like breast cancer showed significantly higher tumor–nontumor repertoire similarity than basal-like. Tumors had less TCR diversity than lymph nodes, more than nontumor tissue.

TCRdb independently ran MiXCR on the multiplex PCR reads; one entry per CDR3 protein. The table records 150,000 to 200,000 distinct CDR3 sequences, around a third of them present only once. The germline V and J ends were trimmed by 7 bases and 4 bases, with 14 bases remaining between them. This CDR3 spans 14 amino acids. CDR1 and CDR2 (germline): MNHNS, SASEGT. This clonotype has a handful of counts. Antigen specificity is unknown. Samples came from axillary lymph nodes draining the breast cancer. The gene calls are TRBV6-1 and TRBJ1-5; D not resolved. Material for sequencing was axillary lymph node tissue. The source is a female donor with breast cancer. Some clones in this sample may be carry-over from other donors' samples. The CDR3 reads CASKGSGRNQPQHF. Here the CDR3 DNA reads TGTGCCAGCAAAGGGTCCGGGAGGAATCAGCCCCAGCATTTT.